The 8 T cell receptor beta chains below were found in one sample sequenced in a study of persistence of HIV-infected CD4 T cells. Cells were stimulated with overlapping HIV-1 Gag 15-mer peptides. CD40L/CD69 double-negative CD45RO-high memory CD4+ T cells were collected. Their specific antigens are unknown. The immunoSEQ assay was version 4, run in survey mode. Data came from immunoSEQ multiplex PCR; TCRdb stores just in-frame clones and leaves some out. Of 64,000 or so clones listed, about 69% are singletons. Sequencing was performed on CD4+ T cells sorted from PBMCs after roughly 19-hour stimulation, taken from a patient who received antiretroviral therapy. The receptors derive from an adult man with HIV who was CMV-seropositive.

The CDR3 here is CSGSSATDTQYF. The CDR3 DNA reads TGCAGCGGGTCTAGCGCCACAGATACGCAGTATTTT. The chain combines TRBV29-1 with TRBJ2-3, with D possibly matching TRBD2 (6 bases). Trimming took 7 bases from V and 2 from J, leaving 10 bases between them. There are 12 residues in the CDR3. CDR1 is SQVTM, CDR2 ANQGSEA, per germline.

The chain has TRBV24-1 and TRBJ2-1; a possible D gene is TRBD1 (5 bases). Trimming cost V 1 base and J 6 bases, with 12 bases left between them. The CDR3 spans 15 residues. From germline, CDR1 is KGHDR and CDR2 SFDVKD. CDR3 sequence reads: CATSDLNRPTNEQFF. CDR3 bases: TGTGCCACCAGTGATTTAAACAGGCCCACCAATGAGCAGTTCTTC.

This chain uses TRBV7-2 with TRBJ1-1, with no clear D. This CDR3 has 16 residues. Trimming stripped 2 bases from V and 4 bases from J, with 17 bases between. Germline V gene lookup returns CDR1 SGHTA and CDR2 FQGNSA. The CDR3 bases are TGTGCCAGCAGCTTATTGCAGACGGAAGTGGCCACTGAAGCTTTCTTT. Protein sequence: CASSLLQTEVATEAFF.

For this clone: Mismatch with germline at one junction end may stem from a read error. CDR3 amino acids: CSARDSAF. DNA for the CDR3: TGCAGTGCTAGAGATTCGGCCTTT. The genes are TRBV20-1 and TRBJ1-1; no clear D. This CDR3 is built from 8 residues. Germline assignment: CDR1 DFQATT and CDR2 SNEGSKA (reference sequence).

The genes are TRBV28 and TRBJ1-5, with TRBD1 as a possible D gene (5 bases). This CDR3 comprises 16 residues. Germline V gives CDR1 MDHEN, CDR2 SYDVKM. The ends were cut back, 1 base at V and 0 bases at J, with 10 bases in the middle. CDR3 coding DNA: TGTGCCAGCAGTTTATACACAGGAGGTAGCAATCAGCCCCAGCATTTT. It specifies CASSLYTGGSNQPQHF.

This chain joins TRBV2 and TRBJ2-2; D is undetermined. The CDR3 length is 12 residues. With 6 bases removed from V and 6 bases from J, the gap between germline ends came to 8 bases. From germline, CDR1 is SNHLY and CDR2 FYNNEI. The CDR3 DNA is TGTGCCAGCAGCCCTAGGGCCGGGGAGCTGTTTTTT. Translating gives CASSPRAGELFF. The full variable domain, completed using reference TRBV2 and TRBJ2-2, is EPEVTQTPSHQVTQMGQEVILRCVPISNHLYFYWYRQILGQKVEFLVSFYNNEISEKSEIFDDQFSVERPDGSNFTLKIRSTKLEDSAMYFCASSPRAGELFFGEGSRLTVL.

The DNA of the CDR3 is TGTGCCAGCAGCGACGGACAGGGAGGAAAACTGTTTTTT. It specifies CASSDGQGGKLFF. The genes are TRBV7-2 and TRBJ1-4, with TRBD1 matching over 8 bases. V shed 5 bases and J 10 bases; nucleotides not matched to a gene: 6. The CDR3 contains 13 residues. Germline CDR1 SGHTA, CDR2 FQGNSA.

V and J are TRBV3-1 (or the pseudogene TRBV3-2) and TRBJ2-2; possibly TRBD1 or TRBD2 for D (6 bases each). The CDR3 length is 17 residues. CDR1 is LGHDT, CDR2 YNNKEL, per germline (reference sequence). Trimming removed 3 bases from V and 5 bases from J, with 19 bases in between. The CDR3 spells CASSHLLGGGWTGELFF. CDR3 bases: TGTGCCAGCAGCCACCTACTTGGAGGGGGTTGGACCGGGGAGCTGTTTTTT.